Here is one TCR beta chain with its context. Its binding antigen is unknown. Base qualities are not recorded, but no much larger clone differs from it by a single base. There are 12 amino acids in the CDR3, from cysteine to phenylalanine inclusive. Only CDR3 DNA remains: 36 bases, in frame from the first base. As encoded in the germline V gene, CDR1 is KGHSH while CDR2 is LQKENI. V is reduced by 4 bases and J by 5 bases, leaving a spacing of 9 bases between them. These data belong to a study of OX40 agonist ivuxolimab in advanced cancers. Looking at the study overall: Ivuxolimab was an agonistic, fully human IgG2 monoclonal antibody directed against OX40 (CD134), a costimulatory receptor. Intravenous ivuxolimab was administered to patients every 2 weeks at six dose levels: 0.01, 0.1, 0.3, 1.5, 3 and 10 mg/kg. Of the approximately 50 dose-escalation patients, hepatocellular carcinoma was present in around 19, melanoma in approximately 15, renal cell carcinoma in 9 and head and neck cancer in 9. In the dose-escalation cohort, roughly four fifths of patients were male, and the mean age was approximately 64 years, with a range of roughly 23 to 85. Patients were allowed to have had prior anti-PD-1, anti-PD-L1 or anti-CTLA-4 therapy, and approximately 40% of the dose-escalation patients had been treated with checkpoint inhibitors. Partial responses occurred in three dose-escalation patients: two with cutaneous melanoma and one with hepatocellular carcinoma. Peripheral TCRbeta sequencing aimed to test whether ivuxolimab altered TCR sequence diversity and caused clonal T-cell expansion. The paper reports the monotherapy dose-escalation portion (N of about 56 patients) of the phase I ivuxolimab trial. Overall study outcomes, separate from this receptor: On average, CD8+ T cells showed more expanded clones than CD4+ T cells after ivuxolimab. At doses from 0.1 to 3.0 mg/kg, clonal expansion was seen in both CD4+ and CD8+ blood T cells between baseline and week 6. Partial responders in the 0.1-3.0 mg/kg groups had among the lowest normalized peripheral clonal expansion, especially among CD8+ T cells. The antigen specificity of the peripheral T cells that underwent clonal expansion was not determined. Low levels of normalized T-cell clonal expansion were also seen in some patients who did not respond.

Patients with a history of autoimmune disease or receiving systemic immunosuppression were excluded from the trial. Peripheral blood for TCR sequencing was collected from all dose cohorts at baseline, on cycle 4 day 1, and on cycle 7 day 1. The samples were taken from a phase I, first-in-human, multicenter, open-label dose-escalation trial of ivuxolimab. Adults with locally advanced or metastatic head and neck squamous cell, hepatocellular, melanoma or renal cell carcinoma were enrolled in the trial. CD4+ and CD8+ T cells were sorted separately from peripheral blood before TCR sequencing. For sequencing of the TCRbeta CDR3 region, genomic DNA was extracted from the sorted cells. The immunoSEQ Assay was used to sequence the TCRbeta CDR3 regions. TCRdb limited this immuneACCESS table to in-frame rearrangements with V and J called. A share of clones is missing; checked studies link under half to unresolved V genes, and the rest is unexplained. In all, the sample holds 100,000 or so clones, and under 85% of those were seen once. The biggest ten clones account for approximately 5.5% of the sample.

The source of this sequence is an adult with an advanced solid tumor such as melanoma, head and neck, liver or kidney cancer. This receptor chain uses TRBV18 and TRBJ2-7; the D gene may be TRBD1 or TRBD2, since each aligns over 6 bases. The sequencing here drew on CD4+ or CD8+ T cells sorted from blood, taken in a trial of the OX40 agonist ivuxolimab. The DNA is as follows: TGTGCCAGCTCACGAGGGGGGAACGAGCAGTACTTC. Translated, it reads CASSRGGNEQYF.